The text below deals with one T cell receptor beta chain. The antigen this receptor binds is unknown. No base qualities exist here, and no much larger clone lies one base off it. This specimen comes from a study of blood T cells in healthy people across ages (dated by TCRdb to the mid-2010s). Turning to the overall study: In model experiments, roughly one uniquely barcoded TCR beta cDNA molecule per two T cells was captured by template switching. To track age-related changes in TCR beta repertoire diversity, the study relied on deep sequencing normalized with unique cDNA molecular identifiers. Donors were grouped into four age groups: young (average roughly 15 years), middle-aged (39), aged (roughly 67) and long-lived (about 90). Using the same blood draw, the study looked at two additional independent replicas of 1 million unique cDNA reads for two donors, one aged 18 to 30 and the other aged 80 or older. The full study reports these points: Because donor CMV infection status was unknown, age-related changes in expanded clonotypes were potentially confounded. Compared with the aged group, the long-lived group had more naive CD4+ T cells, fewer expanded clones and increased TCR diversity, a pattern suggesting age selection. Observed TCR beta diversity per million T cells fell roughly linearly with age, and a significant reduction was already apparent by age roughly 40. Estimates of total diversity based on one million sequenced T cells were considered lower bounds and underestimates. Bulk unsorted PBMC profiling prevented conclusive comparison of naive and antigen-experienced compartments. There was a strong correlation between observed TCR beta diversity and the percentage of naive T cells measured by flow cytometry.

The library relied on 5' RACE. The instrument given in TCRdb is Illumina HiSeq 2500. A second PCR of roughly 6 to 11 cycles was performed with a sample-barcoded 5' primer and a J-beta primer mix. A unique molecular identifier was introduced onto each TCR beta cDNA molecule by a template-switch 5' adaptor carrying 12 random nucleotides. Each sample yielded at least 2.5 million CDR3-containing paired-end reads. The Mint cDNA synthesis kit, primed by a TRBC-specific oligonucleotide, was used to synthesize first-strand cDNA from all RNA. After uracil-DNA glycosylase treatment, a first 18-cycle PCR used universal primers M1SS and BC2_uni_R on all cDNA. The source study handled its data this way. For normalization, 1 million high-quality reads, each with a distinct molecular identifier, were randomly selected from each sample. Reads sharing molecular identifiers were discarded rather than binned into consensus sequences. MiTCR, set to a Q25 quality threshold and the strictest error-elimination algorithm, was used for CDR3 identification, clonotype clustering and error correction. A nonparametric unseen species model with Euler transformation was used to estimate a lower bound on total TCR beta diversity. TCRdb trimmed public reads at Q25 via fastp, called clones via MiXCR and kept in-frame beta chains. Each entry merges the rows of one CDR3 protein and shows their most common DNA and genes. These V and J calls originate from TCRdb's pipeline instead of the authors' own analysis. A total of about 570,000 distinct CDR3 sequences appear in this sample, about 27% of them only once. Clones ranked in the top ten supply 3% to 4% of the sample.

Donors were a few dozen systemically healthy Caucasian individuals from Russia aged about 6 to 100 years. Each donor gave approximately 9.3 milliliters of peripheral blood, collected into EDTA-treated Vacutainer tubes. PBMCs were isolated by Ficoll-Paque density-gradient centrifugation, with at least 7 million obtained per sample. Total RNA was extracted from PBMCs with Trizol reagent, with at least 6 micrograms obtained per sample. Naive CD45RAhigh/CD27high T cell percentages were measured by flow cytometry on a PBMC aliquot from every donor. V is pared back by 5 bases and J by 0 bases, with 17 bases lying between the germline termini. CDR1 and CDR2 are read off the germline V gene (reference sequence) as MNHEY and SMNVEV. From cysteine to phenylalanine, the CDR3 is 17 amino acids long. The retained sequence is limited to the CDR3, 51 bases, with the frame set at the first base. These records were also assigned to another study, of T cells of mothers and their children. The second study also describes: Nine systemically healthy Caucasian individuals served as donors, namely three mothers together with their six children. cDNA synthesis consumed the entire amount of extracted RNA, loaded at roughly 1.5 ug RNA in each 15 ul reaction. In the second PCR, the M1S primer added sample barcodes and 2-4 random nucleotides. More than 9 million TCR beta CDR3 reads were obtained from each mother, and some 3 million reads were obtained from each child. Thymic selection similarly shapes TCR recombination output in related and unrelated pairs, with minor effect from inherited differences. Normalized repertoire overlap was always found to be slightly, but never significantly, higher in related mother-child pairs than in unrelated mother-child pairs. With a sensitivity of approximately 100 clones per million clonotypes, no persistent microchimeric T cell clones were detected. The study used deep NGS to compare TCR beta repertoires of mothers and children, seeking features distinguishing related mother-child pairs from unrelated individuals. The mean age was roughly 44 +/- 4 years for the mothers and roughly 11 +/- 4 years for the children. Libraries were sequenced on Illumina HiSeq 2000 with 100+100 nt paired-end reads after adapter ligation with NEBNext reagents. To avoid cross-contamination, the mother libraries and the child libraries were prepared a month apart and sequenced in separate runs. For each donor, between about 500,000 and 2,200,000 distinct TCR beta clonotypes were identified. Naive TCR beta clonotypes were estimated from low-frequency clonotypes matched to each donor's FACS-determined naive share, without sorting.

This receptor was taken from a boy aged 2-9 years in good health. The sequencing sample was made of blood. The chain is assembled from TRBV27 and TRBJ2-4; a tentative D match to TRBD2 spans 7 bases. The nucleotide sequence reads TGTGCCAGCAGTCCTATCGGGGGGCTACTAGCCAAAAACATTCAGTACTTC. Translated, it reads CASSPIGGLLAKNIQYF.